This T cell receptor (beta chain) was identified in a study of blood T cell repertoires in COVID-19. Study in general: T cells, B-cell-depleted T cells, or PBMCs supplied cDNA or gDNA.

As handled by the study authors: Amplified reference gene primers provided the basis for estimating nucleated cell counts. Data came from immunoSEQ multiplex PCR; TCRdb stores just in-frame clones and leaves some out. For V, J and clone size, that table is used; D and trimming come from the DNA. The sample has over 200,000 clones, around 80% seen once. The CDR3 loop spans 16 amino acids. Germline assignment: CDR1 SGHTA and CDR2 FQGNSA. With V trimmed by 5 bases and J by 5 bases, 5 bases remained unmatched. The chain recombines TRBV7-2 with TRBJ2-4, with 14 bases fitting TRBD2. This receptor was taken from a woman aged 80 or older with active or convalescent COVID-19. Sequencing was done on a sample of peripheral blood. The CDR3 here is CASSKMTSGGENIQYF. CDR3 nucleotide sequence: TGTGCCAGCAGCAAAATGACTAGCGGGGGGGAAAACATTCAGTACTTC.